The 19 T cell receptor beta chains in this list originate from one sample, sequenced in a study of blood T cells in healthy people across ages (dated by TCRdb to about 2015). The library was produced with 5' RACE. The instrument was an Illumina HiSeq 2500. A second PCR of roughly 7 to 11 cycles was performed with a sample-barcoded 5' primer and a J-beta primer mix. The public sequencing data were trimmed at Q25 with fastp and processed into clonotypes with MiXCR by TCRdb, which kept only in-frame beta chains. CDR3 protein duplicates are merged, each entry listing the most common genes and DNA. The sample contains about 640,000 distinct CDR3 sequences, roughly three fifths of them found a single time. The biggest ten clones account for 30% to 45% of the sample. The sample taken for sequencing was blood. These TCRs come from a man in his 60s in good health.

The table lists this clonotype with a few counts. The chain recombines TRBV6-6 with TRBJ2-7; perhaps D is TRBD1 or TRBD2 (5 bases each). V was shortened by 8 bases and J by 0 bases, with 14 bases between the two germline ends. The CDR3 length is 14 residues. The germline CDR1 and CDR2 sequences are MNHNY and SVGAGI (reference sequence). The CDR3 DNA reads TGTGCCAGCGGGGGAGCCCAGAGCTCCTACGAGCAGTACTTC. The encoded protein is CASGGAQSSYEQYF.

The chain has TRBV5-5 and TRBJ2-3, with D uncertain. Germline CDR1 is SGHKS and CDR2 is YYEKEE (reference sequence). The CDR3 consists of 10 residues. Trimming pared 1 base from V and 9 bases from J, leaving 3 bases between. The CDR3 sequence is CASSLSTQYF. The DNA of the CDR3 is TGTGCCAGCAGCTTGTCAACGCAGTATTTT.

The chain combines TRBV6-2 or TRBV6-3 with TRBJ1-2; 8 bases are shared with TRBD1. Germline CDR1 and CDR2: MNHEY and SVGEGT. The V and J ends lost 4 bases and 4 bases, in that order; junction bases with no gene match: 5. The CDR3 spans 14 residues. The DNA of the CDR3 is TGTGCCAGCAGTTCCGGGACAGGACGCTATGGCTACACCTTC. This translates into CASSSGTGRYGYTF.

The gene calls are TRBV5-1 and TRBJ2-3, with a possible D match to TRBD2 (6 bases). V dropped 2 bases and J dropped 3 bases, with 13 bases sitting between them. In germline, CDR1 is SGHRS, CDR2 YFSETQ. The CDR3 contains 15 residues. The CDR3 DNA reads TGCGCCAGCAGCTTTCAATTCGGGGGTACAGATACGCAGTATTTT. It translates to CASSFQFGGTDTQYF.

This clonotype was counted between two and nine times. The chain joins TRBV29-1 to TRBJ1-5, with D tentatively TRBD1 (5 bases). CDR1 and CDR2 (germline): SQVTM, ANQGSEA. V gave up 3 bases and J gave up 3 bases, with 9 bases separating them. This CDR3 has 13 residues. The CDR3 nucleotides read TGCAGCGTTGATATGGGGGACAATCAGCCCCAGCATTTT. Translation: CSVDMGDNQPQHF. The variable domain in full, with the rest retrieved from reference TRBV29-1 and TRBJ1-5, is SAVISQKPSRDICQRGTSLTIQCQVDSQVTMMFWYRQQPGQSLTLIATANQGSEATYESGFVIDKFPISRPNLTFSTLTVSNMSPEDSSIYLCSVDMGDNQPQHFGDGTRLSIL.

The J gene is TRBJ1-5, the V gene TRBV10-3; 7 nucleotides line up with TRBD1. Germline-derived CDR1 and CDR2 are ENHRY and SYGVKD. There are 14 residues in the CDR3. V gave up 4 bases and J gave up 4 bases; unmatched junction bases: 4. The CDR3 region is CAISAIQGNQPQHF. CDR3 in DNA: TGTGCCATCAGTGCCATACAGGGGAATCAGCCCCAGCATTTT.

This rearrangement joins TRBV10-3 to TRBJ2-3, with 10 nucleotides matching TRBD1. Losses at the gene ends were 6 bases for V and 3 bases for J; bases not matched to a gene: 3. The CDR3 consists of 14 residues. From germline, CDR1 is ENHRY and CDR2 SYGVKD. The CDR3 sequence is CAISGTGVTDTQYF. CDR3 sequence (DNA): TGTGCCATCAGCGGGACAGGGGTGACAGATACGCAGTATTTT.

This clonotype was recorded at least ten times. The chain's CDR3 is CSARGQGPLLYNEQFF. The CDR3 nucleotides read TGCAGCGCTCGGGGACAGGGGCCCCTATTGTACAATGAGCAGTTCTTC. The chain uses TRBV29-1 and TRBJ2-1, with 10 bases identical to TRBD1. From germline, CDR1 is SQVTM and CDR2 ANQGSEA. V was pared by 7 bases and J by 4 bases, with 13 bases of the junction left unmatched. This CDR3 is built from 16 residues.

The chain carries TRBV6-6 and TRBJ1-2; no clear D. V shed 7 bases and J shed 2 bases, with 11 bases lying between them. CDR1 is MNHNY and CDR2 is SVGAGI in the germline V gene (reference sequence). The CDR3 has 13 amino acids. The CDR3 spells CASKPGSNYGYTF. As DNA, the CDR3 is TGTGCCAGCAAACCGGGATCAAACTATGGCTACACCTTC.

The chain joins TRBV6-6 to TRBJ1-2; D gene unclear. The CDR3 totals 15 residues. The V gene's germline CDR1 is MNHNY and CDR2 SVGAGI (reference sequence). V lost 2 bases and J 4 bases, leaving 14 bases between the germline ends. CDR3 sequence reads: CASSYPAGPFYGYTF. The CDR3, as DNA: TGTGCCAGCAGTTACCCGGCAGGCCCCTTCTATGGCTACACCTTC.

In nucleotides, the CDR3 is TGCGCCAGCAGCTTGGATTTGCTGCAAGAGACCCAGTACTTC. It encodes CASSLDLLQETQYF. The chain has TRBV5-1 and TRBJ2-5; no clear D. This CDR3 contains 14 residues. V was clipped by 0 bases and J by 2 bases, with 8 bases between them. Germline V lookup: CDR1 SGHRS, CDR2 YFSETQ.

This clonotype was detected a few times. The chain has TRBV28 and TRBJ2-7; 7 bases agree with TRBD2. The CDR3 loop spans 16 amino acids. With 2 bases clipped from V and 3 bases from J, the junction kept 10 bases outside the gene matches. The germline CDR1 and CDR2 sequences are MDHEN and SYDVKM. CDR3 protein: CASSLPSRGVGYEQYF. The CDR3 coding sequence is TGTGCCAGCAGTTTACCCTCACGGGGGGTGGGCTACGAGCAGTACTTC. The variable domain in full, completed from reference TRBV28 and TRBJ2-7, reads DVKVTQSSRYLVKRTGEKVFLECVQDMDHENMFWYRQDPGLGLRLIYFSYDVKMKEKGDIPEGYSVSREKKERFSLILESASTNQTSMYLCASSLPSRGVGYEQYFGPGTRLTVT.

This chain links TRBV5-1 with TRBJ1-5; D remains ambiguous. Germline V gene lookup returns CDR1 SGHRS and CDR2 YFSETQ. The CDR3 covers 17 residues. The germline V and J ends were trimmed by 0 bases and 0 bases, with 13 bases remaining between them. The CDR3 DNA reads as TGCGCCAGCAGCTTGGAAAGTTCGACGGATAGCAATCAGCCCCAGCATTTT. Translating gives CASSLESSTDSNQPQHF.

The V and J genes are TRBV21-1 and TRBJ1-6; TRBD1, the table's D call, lacks a check against the DNA. TRBV21-1 is flagged as a pseudogene. The CDR3 sequence is 18 residues long. As DNA, the CDR3 is TGTGCCAGCAGCAAACGACAGGTCACGAGCTCCTATAATTCACCCCTCCACTTT. This encodes CASSKRQVTSSYNSPLHF.

To note about this clonotype: A junction boundary mismatches the germline segment, possibly from a read error. The CDR3 reads CANSPIRSGPSTQYF. The CDR3 DNA is TGTGCCAACAGCCCCATCAGGAGCGGCCCATCGACCCAGTACTTC. The chain joins TRBV3-1 to TRBJ2-5, with a tentative D call TRBD2 (5 bases). The CDR3 is made up of 15 amino acids. Germline values: CDR1 LGHDT, CDR2 YNNKEL (reference sequence).

CDR3 loop: CASSQVSQTYGYTF. CDR3 nucleotide sequence: TGTGCCAGCAGCCAAGTTTCCCAGACCTATGGCTACACCTTC. The V and J genes are TRBV3-1 and TRBJ1-2; D gene unclear. Trimming stripped 1 base from V and 4 bases from J, with 10 bases between. CDR1 and CDR2 from the germline V gene are LGHDT and YNNKEL (reference sequence). The CDR3 totals 14 residues.

This clonotype has at least ten counts. Just one base apart from a much larger clone, this may be a read error. V is TRBV14 and J is TRBJ2-1, with D uncertain. The tail of the sequence fits TRBJ2-7 better, so the J call may be wrong. This CDR3 contains 16 residues. Germline CDR1 is SGHDN and CDR2 is FVKESK. The CDR3 region is CASSQGLGVSYNEQYF. The CDR3 DNA reads TGTGCCAGCAGCCAAGGGCTAGGTGTGTCCTACAATGAGCAGTACTTC.

This clonotype was picked up many times. V gene TRBV6-5 combines with J gene TRBJ2-5; 12 bases are a match to TRBD1. Germline V gene lookup returns CDR1 MNHEY and CDR2 SVGAGI. The CDR3 is made up of 15 amino acids. The junction had 1 base not matched to a gene; V was cut back by 2 bases and J by 3 bases. CDR3 bases: TGTGCCAGCAGTTACGGGACAGGGGGCGAAGAGACCCAGTACTTC. Its translation is CASSYGTGGEETQYF.

V and J are TRBV3-1 and TRBJ2-1; tentative D call: TRBD1 (5 bases). The CDR3 is 14 amino acids. Germline-derived CDR1 and CDR2 are LGHDT and YNNKEL (reference sequence). Trimming shortened V by 0 bases and J by 9 bases, and 12 bases separated the two germline ends. CDR3 amino acids: CASSQDPGSAEQFF. The CDR3 nucleotides are TGTGCCAGCAGCCAAGATCCAGGGTCCGCTGAGCAGTTCTTC.